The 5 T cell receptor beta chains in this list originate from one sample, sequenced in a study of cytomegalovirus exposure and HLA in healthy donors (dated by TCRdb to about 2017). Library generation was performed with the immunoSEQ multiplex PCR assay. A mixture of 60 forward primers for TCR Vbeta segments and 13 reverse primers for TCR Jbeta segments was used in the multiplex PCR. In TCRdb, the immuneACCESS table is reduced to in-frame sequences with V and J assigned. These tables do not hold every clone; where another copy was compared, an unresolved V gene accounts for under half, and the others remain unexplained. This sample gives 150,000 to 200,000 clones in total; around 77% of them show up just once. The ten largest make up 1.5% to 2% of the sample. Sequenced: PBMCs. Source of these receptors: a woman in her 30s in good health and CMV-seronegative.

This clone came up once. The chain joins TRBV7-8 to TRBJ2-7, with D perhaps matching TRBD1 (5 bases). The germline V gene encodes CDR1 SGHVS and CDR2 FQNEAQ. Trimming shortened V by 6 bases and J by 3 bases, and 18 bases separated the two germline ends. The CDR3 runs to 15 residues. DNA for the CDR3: TGTGCCAGCAGTACTGATGGGGCCAGCGTCTACGAGCAGTACTTC. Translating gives CASSTDGASVYEQYF. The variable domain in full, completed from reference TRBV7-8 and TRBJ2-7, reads GAGVSQSPRYKVAKRGQDVALRCDPISGHVSLFWYQQALGQGPEFLTYFQNEAQLDKSGLPSDRFFAERPEGSVSTLKIQRTQQEDSAVYLCASSTDGASVYEQYFGPGTRLTVT.

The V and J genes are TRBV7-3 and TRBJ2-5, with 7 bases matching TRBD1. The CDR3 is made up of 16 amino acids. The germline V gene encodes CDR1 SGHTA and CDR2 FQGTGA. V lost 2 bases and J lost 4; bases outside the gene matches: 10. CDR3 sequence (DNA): TGTGCCAGCAGCTTACACGGTAGGGGGCAAGGAGAGACCCAGTACTTC. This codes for CASSLHGRGQGETQYF. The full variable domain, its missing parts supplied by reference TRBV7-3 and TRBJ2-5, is GAGVSQTPSNKVTEKGKYVELRCDPISGHTALYWYRQSLGQGPEFLIYFQGTGAADDSGLPNDRFFAVRPEGSVSTLKIQRTERGDSAVYLCASSLHGRGQGETQYFGPGTRLLVL.

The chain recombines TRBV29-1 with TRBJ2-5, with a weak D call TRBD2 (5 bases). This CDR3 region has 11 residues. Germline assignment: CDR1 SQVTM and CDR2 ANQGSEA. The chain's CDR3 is CSTGDQETQYF. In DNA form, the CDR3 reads TGCAGTACCGGGGACCAAGAGACCCAGTACTTC.

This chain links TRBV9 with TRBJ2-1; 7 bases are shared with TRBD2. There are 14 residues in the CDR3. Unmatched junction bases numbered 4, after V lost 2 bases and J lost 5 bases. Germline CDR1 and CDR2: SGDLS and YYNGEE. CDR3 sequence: CASSVTSYNNEQFF. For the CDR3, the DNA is TGTGCCAGCAGCGTGACTAGCTATAACAATGAGCAGTTCTTC.

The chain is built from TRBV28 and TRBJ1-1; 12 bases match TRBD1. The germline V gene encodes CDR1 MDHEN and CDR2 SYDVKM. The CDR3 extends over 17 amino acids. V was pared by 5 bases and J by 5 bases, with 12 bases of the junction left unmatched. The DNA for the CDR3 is TGTGCCAGCAGTCAGGGACAGGGGGCTAGATGGAGGACTGAAGCTTTCTTT. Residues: CASSQGQGARWRTEAFF. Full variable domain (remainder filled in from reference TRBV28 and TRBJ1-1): DVKVTQSSRYLVKRTGEKVFLECVQDMDHENMFWYRQDPGLGLRLIYFSYDVKMKEKGDIPEGYSVSREKKERFSLILESASTNQTSMYLCASSQGQGARWRTEAFFGQGTRLTVV.